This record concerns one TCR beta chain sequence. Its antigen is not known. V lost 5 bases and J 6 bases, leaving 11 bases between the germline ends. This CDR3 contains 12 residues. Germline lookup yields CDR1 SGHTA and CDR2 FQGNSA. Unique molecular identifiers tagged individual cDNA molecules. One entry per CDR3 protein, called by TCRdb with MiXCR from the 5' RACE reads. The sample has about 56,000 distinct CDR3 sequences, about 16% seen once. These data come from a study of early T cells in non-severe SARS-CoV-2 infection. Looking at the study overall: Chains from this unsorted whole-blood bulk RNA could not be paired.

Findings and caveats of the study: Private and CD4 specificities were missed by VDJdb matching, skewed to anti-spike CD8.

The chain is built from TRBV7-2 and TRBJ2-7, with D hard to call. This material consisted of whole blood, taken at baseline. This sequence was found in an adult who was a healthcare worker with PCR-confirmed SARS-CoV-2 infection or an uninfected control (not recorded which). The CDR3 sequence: CASSPPEGEQYF. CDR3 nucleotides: TGTGCCAGCAGCCCACCGGAAGGCGAGCAGTACTTC.